This T cell receptor (beta chain) was profiled in a study of CD8+ T cells in alopecia areata. At the level of the study: Patients remained on tofacitinib for 6 to 18 months and then went 6 months without it. The study's findings and limits: Researchers report lesional scalp, most notably alopecia totalis/universalis, outstripped normal scalp in clonality.

Treatment of the sample: oral pan-JAK inhibitor, 5-10 mg twice daily. Extracted from the samples, RNA was reverse transcribed into cDNA to serve as the sequencing template. Only in-frame clones appear in the TCRdb table, and some are missing; sequencing was by immunoSEQ multiplex PCR. The sample has about 220,000 clones; about 57% are singletons. This clone came up a few times. The antigen remains undetermined. The CDR3 length is 14 residues. CDR1 is LNHNV and CDR2 is YYDKDF in the germline V gene (reference sequence). V lost 3 bases and J 2 bases, leaving 8 bases between the germline ends. The sequences come from CD4+ T cells sorted from blood, collected at week 4, from a patient treated with tofacitinib. The receptor was derived from a human donor with alopecia areata. The V and J genes are TRBV15 and TRBJ1-3; D may be TRBD1 (6 bases). This CDR3 is CATSSDRPGNTIYF. The CDR3 bases are TGTGCCACCAGCAGCGACAGGCCTGGAAACACCATATATTTT.